These 19 T cell receptor beta chains share one sample of origin, sequenced in a study of T cells after yellow fever vaccination. TCRdb independently ran MiXCR on the 5' RACE reads; one entry per CDR3 protein. The data show roughly 310,000 distinct CDR3 sequences, 8.5% to 10% seen once. The material was PBMCs, obtained on the day of the first yellow fever vaccination. The receptors come from a man aged 18 to 29 who received the YFV17D yellow fever vaccine.

The chain combines TRBV14 with TRBJ2-4; D uncertain. V lost 2 bases and J lost 4, with 18 bases in between. The CDR3 extends over 17 amino acids. Germline CDR1 reads SGHDN; CDR2 reads FVKESK. CDR3 in amino acids: CASSQRQMALDKNIQYF. In DNA form, the CDR3 reads TGTGCCAGCAGCCAAAGGCAGATGGCCTTAGATAAAAACATTCAGTACTTC. The full variable domain, its missing parts supplied by reference TRBV14 and TRBJ2-4, is EAGVTQFPSHSVIEKGQTVTLRCDPISGHDNLYWYRRVMGKEIKFLLHFVKESKQDESGMPNNRFLAERTGGTYSTLKVQPAELEDSGVYFCASSQRQMALDKNIQYFGAGTRLSVL.

The sample holds a few counts of this clonotype. The chain links TRBV18 to TRBJ2-5; D is possibly TRBD1 (5 bases). CDR1 is KGHSH, CDR2 LQKENI, per germline. This CDR3 has 14 amino acids. V lost 3 bases, J lost 1 base, and 9 bases lay in between. DNA for the CDR3: TGTGCCAGCTCACCGGGGCAGAGCCAAGAGACCCAGTACTTC. The encoded protein is CASSPGQSQETQYF.

The V gene is TRBV27, the J gene TRBJ1-2; 7 bases agree with TRBD1. The V segment lost 10 bases and the J segment 4 bases; nucleotides outside the gene matches: 9. CDR1 and CDR2 from the germline V gene are MNHEY and SMNVEV (reference sequence). The CDR3 spans 13 residues. The CDR3 here is CATSRGFGYGYTF. CDR3 bases: TGTGCCACCTCCAGGGGGTTTGGCTATGGCTACACCTTC.

This clonotype was seen many times. The CDR3 spells CASSYSTSGGQETQYF. The CDR3 region has the DNA TGTGCCAGCAGTTACTCGACTAGCGGGGGACAAGAGACCCAGTACTTC. This chain uses TRBV6-5 with TRBJ2-5; TRBD2 matches 12 bases. This CDR3 has 16 amino acids. CDR1 and CDR2 from the germline V gene are MNHEY and SVGAGI. The V gene end was trimmed by 0 bases and the J gene end by 2 bases; junction bases not matched to a gene: 1.

This clonotype was recorded many times. The V call is TRBV27, the J call TRBJ2-5, with D tentatively TRBD1 (6 bases). V was trimmed by 5 bases and J by 5 bases, leaving 12 bases between them. Germline V gene data show CDR1 as MNHEY and CDR2 as SMNVEV (reference sequence). This CDR3 has 13 amino acids. The CDR3 DNA reads as TGTGCCAGCAGTGCCAGGGGCCTGGAGACCCAGTACTTC. This encodes CASSARGLETQYF.

The genes are TRBV7-2 and TRBJ2-1, with 9 bases fitting TRBD1. Germline V gives CDR1 SGHTA, CDR2 FQGNSA. Trimming removed 2 bases from V and 6 bases from J; junction bases left unmatched: 2. The CDR3 has 14 residues. The CDR3 DNA reads as TGTGCCAGCAGCTTACCGGACAGGGGCAATGAGCAGTTCTTC. It translates to CASSLPDRGNEQFF.

There are many counts of this clonotype. The chain couples TRBV6-2 or TRBV6-3 to TRBJ2-7, with TRBD2 identical over 8 bases. Losses at the gene ends were 8 bases for V and 2 bases for J; bases not matched to a gene: 5. This CDR3 is built from 13 residues. Per the germline V gene, CDR1 is MNHEY and CDR2 is SVGEGT. The CDR3 sequence: CASGLAGPYEQYF. DNA of the CDR3: TGTGCCAGCGGCTTAGCGGGACCCTACGAGCAGTACTTC.

This clonotype was detected a few times. The chain recombines TRBV9 with TRBJ2-1; 13 nucleotides line up with TRBD2. Unmatched junction bases numbered 17, after V lost 2 bases and J lost 6 bases. Germline CDR1 reads SGDLS; CDR2 reads YYNGEE. The CDR3 totals 20 residues. CDR3 DNA sequence: TGTGCCAGCAGCGTCCACACGTCTGAACTAGCGGGGGGGCTGGGCAATGAGCAGTTCTTC. Protein product: CASSVHTSELAGGLGNEQFF. The variable domain in full, with the rest retrieved from reference TRBV9 and TRBJ2-1, is DSGVTQTPKHLITATGQRVTLRCSPRSGDLSVYWYQQSLDQGLQFLIQYYNGEERAKGNILERFSAQQFPDLHSELNLSSLELGDSALYFCASSVHTSELAGGLGNEQFFGPGTRLTVL.

The chain couples TRBV6-2 or TRBV6-3 to TRBJ1-1; no reliable D call. The CDR3 is 14 amino acids. V lost 2 bases and J lost 6, with 13 bases in between. Germline CDR1 reads MNHEY; CDR2 reads SVGEGT. In DNA, the CDR3 is TGTGCCAGCAGTTACAGGACCGCAACCGCTGAAGCTTTCTTT. As protein: CASSYRTATAEAFF.

This clonotype has a count of ten or more. The J gene is TRBJ2-7, the V gene TRBV27; D is possibly TRBD2 (5 bases). The CDR3 is 10 residues long. Germline CDR1 is MNHEY and CDR2 is SMNVEV (reference sequence). The germline V and J ends were trimmed by 7 bases and 5 bases, with 6 bases remaining between them. The CDR3 DNA is TGTGCCAGCACCGGGGACGAGCAGTACTTC. Amino acids: CASTGDEQYF.

This chain uses TRBV6-5 with TRBJ2-7; a weak D match, TRBD2 (7 bases). Trimming left V 2 bases short and J 2 bases short, with 13 bases between. Germline V gives CDR1 MNHEY, CDR2 SVGAGI. The CDR3 spans 15 residues. The DNA of the CDR3 is TGTGCCAGCAGTTACGGGGGGGGCCTTACCTACGAGCAGTACTTC. Protein product: CASSYGGGLTYEQYF.

V usage is TRBV7-3 and J usage is TRBJ2-3; TRBD1 might be the D (6 bases). The germline V gene encodes CDR1 SGHTA and CDR2 FQGTGA. The V end was cut by 3 bases, the J end by 4 bases, with 14 bases between. The CDR3 length is 15 residues. For the CDR3, the DNA is TGTGCCAGCAGCTTCTTGCAGGGGCGAGCAGATACGCAGTATTTT. Translated: CASSFLQGRADTQYF. The whole variable domain, remainder taken from reference TRBV7-3 and TRBJ2-3, is GAGVSQTPSNKVTEKGKYVELRCDPISGHTALYWYRQSLGQGPEFLIYFQGTGAADDSGLPNDRFFAVRPEGSVSTLKIQRTERGDSAVYLCASSFLQGRADTQYFGPGTRLTVL.

In its sample, this clonotype was seen many times. The chain employs TRBV4-3 and TRBJ1-2; weak D call: TRBD1 (6 bases). Trimming took 4 bases from V and 4 from J, leaving 19 bases between them. The CDR3 has 16 residues. Germline loops: CDR1 LGHNA, CDR2 YSLEER. CDR3 nucleotide sequence: TGCGCCAGCAGCCCACCCGGGATAGGGGGATCCTATGGCTACACCTTC. Its translation: CASSPPGIGGSYGYTF.

This clonotype was counted at least ten times. The V gene is TRBV19, the J gene TRBJ1-5; TRBD1 matches at 7 bases. Germline V lookup: CDR1 LNHDA, CDR2 SQIVND (reference sequence). CDR3 length equals 16 residues. The V gene end was trimmed by 7 bases and the J gene end by 3 bases; junction bases not matched to a gene: 12. CDR3 loop: CASMALTRGDNQPQHF. DNA of the CDR3: TGTGCCAGTATGGCTTTGACCAGGGGGGACAATCAGCCCCAGCATTTT.

The J gene is TRBJ2-5, the V gene TRBV7-2; maybe TRBD1 (6 bases). In germline, CDR1 is SGHTA, CDR2 FQGNSA. The germline V and J ends were trimmed by 5 bases and 0 bases, with 10 bases remaining between them. The CDR3 consists of 14 residues. The CDR3 loop is CASSLGQHQETQYF. CDR3 DNA: TGTGCCAGCAGCCTCGGACAGCACCAAGAGACCCAGTACTTC.

Points on this clonotype: A much larger clone differs from this one at a single base, so this may be a read error. This sequence joins TRBV27 and TRBJ2-3; 12 bases fit TRBD2. Looked up from germline, CDR1 is MNHEY and CDR2 is SMNVEV (reference sequence). Trimming at V came to 0 bases and at J to 8 bases, leaving 9 bases not matched to a gene. The length of the CDR3 is 17 residues. For the CDR3, the DNA is TGTGCCAGCAGTTTATCGCTGACTAGCGGGGGTTCAGGTACGCAGTATTTT. This encodes CASSLSLTSGGSGTQYF.

This clonotype was seen a few times. This chain joins TRBV6-1 and TRBJ1-1; D not certain. The CDR3 has 14 residues. CDR1 MNHNS and CDR2 SASEGT come from the germline V gene. V shed 4 bases and J shed 0 bases, with 9 bases lying between them. CDR3 in DNA: TGTGCCAGCAGTGGTACAAGGATGAACACTGAAGCTTTCTTT. It codes for CASSGTRMNTEAFF.

This clonotype was recorded a few times. The chain uses TRBV5-6 and TRBJ1-3; 7 bases fit TRBD1. Trimming took 3 bases from V and 4 from J; bases not matched to a gene: 7. CDR3 length equals 15 residues. CDR1 and CDR2 from the germline V gene are SGHDT and YYEEEE. In DNA form, the CDR3 reads TGTGCCAGCAGCTCCGAAGGGACAGCAGGAAACACCATATATTTT. It yields the protein CASSSEGTAGNTIYF.

V and J are TRBV3-1 and TRBJ1-6, with D possibly matching TRBD1 (6 bases). Germline V gene sequence: CDR1 LGHDT, CDR2 YNNKEL (reference sequence). The CDR3 runs 16 residues. Trimming took 0 bases from V and 8 from J, leaving 14 bases between them. CDR3 sequence reads: CASSQDQGGFHSPLHF. In nucleotides, the CDR3 is TGTGCCAGCAGCCAAGATCAAGGGGGTTTCCATTCACCCCTCCACTTT.